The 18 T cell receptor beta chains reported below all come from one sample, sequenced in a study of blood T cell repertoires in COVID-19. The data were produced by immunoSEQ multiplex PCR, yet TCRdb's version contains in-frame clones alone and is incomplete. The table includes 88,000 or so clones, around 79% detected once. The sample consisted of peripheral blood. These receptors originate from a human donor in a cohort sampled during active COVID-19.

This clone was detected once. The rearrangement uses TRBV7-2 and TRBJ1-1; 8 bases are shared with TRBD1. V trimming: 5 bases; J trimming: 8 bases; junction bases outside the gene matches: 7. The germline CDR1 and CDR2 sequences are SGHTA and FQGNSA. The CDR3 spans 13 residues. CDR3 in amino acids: CASSRDRGREAFF. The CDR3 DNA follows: TGTGCCAGCAGCCGTGACAGGGGTCGGGAAGCTTTCTTT. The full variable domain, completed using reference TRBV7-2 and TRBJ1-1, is GAGVSQSPSNKVTEKGKDVELRCDPISGHTALYWYRQSLGQGLEFLIYFQGNSAPDKSGLPSDRFSAERTGGSVSTLTIQRTQQEDSAVYLCASSRDRGREAFFGQGTRLTVV.

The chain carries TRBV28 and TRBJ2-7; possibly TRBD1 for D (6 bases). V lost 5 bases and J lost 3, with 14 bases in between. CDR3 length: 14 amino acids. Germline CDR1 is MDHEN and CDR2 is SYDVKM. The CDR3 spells CASSAHQQGYEQYF. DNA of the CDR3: TGTGCCAGCAGTGCCCATCAACAGGGCTACGAGCAGTACTTC.

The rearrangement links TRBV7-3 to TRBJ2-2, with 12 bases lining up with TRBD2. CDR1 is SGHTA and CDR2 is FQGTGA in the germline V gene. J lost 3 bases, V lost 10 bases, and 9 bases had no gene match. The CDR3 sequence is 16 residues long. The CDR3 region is CATKSSGRADTGELFF. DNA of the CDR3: TGTGCCACTAAGTCTAGCGGGAGGGCGGACACCGGGGAGCTGTTTTTT.

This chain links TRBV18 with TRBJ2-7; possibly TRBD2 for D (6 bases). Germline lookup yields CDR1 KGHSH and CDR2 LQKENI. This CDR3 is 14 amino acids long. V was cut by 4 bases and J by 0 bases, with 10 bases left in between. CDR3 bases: TGTGCCAGCTCACGATCGGGGGACTCCTACGAGCAGTACTTC. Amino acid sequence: CASSRSGDSYEQYF.

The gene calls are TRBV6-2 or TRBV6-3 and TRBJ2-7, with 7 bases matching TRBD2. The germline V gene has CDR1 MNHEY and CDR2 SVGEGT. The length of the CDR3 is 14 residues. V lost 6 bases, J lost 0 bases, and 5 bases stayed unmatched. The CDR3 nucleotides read TGTGCCAGCAGCCAAAGCGGGACCTCCTACGAGCAGTACTTC. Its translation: CASSQSGTSYEQYF.

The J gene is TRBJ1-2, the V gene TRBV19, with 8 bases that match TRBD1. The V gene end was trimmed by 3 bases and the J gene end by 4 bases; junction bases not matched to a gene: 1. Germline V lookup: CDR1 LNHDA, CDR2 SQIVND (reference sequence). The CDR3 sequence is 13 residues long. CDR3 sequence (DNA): TGTGCCAGTAGTATTGGGACAGGCTATGGCTACACCTTC. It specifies CASSIGTGYGYTF.

As DNA, the CDR3 is TGTGCCAGCAGTGAGCAGGGACAGGCCTATGGCTACACCTTC. Its protein product is CASSEQGQAYGYTF. The chain carries TRBV6-1 and TRBJ1-2; 8 bases agree with TRBD1. Per germline, CDR1 MNHNS and CDR2 SASEGT. The ends lost 3 bases at V and 4 bases at J; junction bases unmatched: 4. The CDR3 loop spans 14 amino acids.

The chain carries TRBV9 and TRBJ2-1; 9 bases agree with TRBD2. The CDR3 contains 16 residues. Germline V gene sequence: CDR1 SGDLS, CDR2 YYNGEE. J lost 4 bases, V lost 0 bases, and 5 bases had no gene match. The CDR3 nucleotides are TGTGCCAGCAGCGTAGAGGGTAGCGGGGGATACAATGAGCAGTTCTTC. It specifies CASSVEGSGGYNEQFF.

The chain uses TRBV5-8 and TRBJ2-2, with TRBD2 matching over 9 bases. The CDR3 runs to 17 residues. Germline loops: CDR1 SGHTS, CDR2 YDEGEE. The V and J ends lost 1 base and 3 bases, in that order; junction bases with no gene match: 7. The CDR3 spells CASSLPLAGADTGELFF. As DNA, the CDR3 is TGTGCCAGCAGCTTGCCCTTAGCGGGAGCGGACACCGGGGAGCTGTTTTTT.

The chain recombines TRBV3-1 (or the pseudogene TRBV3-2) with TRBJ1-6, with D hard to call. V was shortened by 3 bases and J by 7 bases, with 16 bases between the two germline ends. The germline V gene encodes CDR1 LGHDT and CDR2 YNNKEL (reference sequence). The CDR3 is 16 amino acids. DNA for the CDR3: TGTGCCAGCAGCCAGGCTTCTATACTAATAAATTCACCCCTCCACTTT. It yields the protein CASSQASILINSPLHF.

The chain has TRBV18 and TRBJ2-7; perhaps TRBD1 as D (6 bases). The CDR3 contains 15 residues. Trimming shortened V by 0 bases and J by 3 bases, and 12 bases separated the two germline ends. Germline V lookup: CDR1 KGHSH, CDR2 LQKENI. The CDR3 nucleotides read TGTGCCAGCTCACCACCAGGGGGAAACAACTACGAGCAGTACTTC. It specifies CASSPPGGNNYEQYF.

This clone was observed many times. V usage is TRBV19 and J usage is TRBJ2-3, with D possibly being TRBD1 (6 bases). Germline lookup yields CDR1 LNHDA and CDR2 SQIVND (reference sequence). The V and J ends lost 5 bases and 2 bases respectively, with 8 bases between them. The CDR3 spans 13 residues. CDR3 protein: CASSGQYTDTQYF. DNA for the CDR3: TGTGCCAGTAGTGGACAGTACACAGATACGCAGTATTTT.

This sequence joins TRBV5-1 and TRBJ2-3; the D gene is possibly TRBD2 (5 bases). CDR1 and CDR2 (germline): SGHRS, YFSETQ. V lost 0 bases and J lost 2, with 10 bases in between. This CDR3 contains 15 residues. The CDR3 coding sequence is TGCGCCAGCAGCTTGGCTGCGGGCCACACAGATACGCAGTATTTT. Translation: CASSLAAGHTDTQYF.

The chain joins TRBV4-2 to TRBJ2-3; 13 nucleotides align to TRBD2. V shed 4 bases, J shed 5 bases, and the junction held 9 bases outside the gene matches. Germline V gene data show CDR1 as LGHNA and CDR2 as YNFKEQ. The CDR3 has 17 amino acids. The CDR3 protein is CASSLLLAGGPGDTQYF. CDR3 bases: TGTGCCAGCAGCCTTTTACTAGCGGGAGGGCCGGGAGATACGCAGTATTTT.

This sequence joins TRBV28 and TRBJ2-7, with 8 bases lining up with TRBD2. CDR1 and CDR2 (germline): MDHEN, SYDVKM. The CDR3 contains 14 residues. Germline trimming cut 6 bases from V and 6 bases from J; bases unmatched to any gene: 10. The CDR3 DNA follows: TGTGCCAGCAGGCCCTCTCCGGGAGGGTCCGAGCAGTACTTC. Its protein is CASRPSPGGSEQYF.

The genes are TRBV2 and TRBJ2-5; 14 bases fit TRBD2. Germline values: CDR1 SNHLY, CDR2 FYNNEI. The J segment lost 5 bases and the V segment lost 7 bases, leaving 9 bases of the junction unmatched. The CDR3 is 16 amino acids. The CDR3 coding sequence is TGTGCCAGCAACAGACTAGCGGGAGGGGGCGGGGAGACCCAGTACTTC. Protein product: CASNRLAGGGGETQYF.

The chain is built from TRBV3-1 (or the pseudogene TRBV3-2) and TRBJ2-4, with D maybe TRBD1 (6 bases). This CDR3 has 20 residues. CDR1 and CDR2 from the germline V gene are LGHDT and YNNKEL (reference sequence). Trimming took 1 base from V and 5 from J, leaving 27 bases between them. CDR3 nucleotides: TGTGCCAGCAGCCAAGGATATTTGCAGGCAGGGGATCCCACAGAAAACATTCAGTACTTC. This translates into CASSQGYLQAGDPTENIQYF.

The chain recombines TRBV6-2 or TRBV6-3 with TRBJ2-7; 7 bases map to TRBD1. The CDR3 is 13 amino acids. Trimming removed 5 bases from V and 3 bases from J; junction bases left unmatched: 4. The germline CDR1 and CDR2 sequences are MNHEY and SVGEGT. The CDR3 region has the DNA TGTGCCAGCAGTGCGACAGGGCACTACGAGCAGTACTTC. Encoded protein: CASSATGHYEQYF.